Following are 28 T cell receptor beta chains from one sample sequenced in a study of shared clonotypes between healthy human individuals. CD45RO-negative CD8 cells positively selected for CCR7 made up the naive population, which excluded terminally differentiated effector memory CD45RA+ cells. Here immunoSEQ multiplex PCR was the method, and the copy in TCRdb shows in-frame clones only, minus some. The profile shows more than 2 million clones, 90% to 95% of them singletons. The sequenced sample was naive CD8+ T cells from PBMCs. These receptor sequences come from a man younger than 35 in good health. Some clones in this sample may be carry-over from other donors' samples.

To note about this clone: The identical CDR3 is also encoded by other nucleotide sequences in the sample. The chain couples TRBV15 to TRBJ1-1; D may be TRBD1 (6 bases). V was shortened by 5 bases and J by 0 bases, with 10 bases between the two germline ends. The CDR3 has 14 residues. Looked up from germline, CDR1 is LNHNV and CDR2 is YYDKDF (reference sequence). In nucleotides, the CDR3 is TGTGCCACCAGCGGAAGACAGGTGAACACTGAAGCTTTCTTT. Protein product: CATSGRQVNTEAFF.

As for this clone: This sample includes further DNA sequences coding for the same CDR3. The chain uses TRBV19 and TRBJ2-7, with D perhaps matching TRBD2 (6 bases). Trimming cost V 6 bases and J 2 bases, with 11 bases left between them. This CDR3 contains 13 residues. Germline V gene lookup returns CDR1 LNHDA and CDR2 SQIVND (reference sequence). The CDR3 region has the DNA TGTGCCAGTAGCCTTAGCGGACCCTACGAGCAGTACTTC. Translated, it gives CASSLSGPYEQYF.

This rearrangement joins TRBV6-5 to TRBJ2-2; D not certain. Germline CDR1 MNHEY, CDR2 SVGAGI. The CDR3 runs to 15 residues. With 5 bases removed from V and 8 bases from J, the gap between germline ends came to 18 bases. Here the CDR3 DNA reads TGTGCCAGCAGTCCCCTGGGCCGGTTAGGTGGGGAGCTGTTTTTT. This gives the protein CASSPLGRLGGELFF.

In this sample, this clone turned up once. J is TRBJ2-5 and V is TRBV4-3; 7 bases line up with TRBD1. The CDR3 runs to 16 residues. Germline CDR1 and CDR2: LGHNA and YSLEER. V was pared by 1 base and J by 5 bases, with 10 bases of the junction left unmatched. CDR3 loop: CASSQGRPRGWETQYF. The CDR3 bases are TGCGCCAGCAGCCAAGGGCGTCCCAGGGGGTGGGAGACCCAGTACTTC.

The CDR3 reads CASRLPGDTEAFF. The DNA for the CDR3 is TGTGCCAGCAGGCTACCCGGGGACACTGAAGCTTTCTTT. The rearrangement links TRBV14 to TRBJ1-1; D call uncertain. Germline V gene data show CDR1 as SGHDN and CDR2 as FVKESK. The CDR3 sequence is 13 residues long. V gave up 6 bases and J gave up 3 bases, with 11 bases separating them.

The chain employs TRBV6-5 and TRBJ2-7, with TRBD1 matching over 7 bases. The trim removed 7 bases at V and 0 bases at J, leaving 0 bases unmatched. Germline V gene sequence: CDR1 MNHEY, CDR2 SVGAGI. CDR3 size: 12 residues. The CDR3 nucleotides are TGTGCCAGCACAGGGGGCTCCTACGAGCAGTACTTC. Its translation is CASTGGSYEQYF.

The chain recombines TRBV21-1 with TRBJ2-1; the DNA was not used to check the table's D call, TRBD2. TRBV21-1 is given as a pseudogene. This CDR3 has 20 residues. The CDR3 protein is CASSSLALRREGPRNNEQFF. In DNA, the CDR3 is TGTGCCAGCAGCAGTCTAGCTTTGAGGCGGGAGGGCCCTCGCAACAATGAGCAGTTCTTC.

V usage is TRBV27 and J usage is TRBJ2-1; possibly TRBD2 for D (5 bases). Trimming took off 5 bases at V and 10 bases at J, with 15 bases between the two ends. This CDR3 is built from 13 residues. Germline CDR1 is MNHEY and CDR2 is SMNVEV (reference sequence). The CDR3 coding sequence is TGTGCCAGCAGTCCGCGAGGGCCTATGGAGCAGTTCTTC. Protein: CASSPRGPMEQFF.

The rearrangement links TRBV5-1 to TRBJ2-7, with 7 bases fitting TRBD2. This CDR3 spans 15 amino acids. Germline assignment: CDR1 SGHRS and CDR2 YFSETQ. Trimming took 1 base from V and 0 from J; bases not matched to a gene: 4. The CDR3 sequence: CASSLLPSGSYEQYF. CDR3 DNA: TGCGCCAGCAGCTTGCTACCTAGCGGCTCCTACGAGCAGTACTTC. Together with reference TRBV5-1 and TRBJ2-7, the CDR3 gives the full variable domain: KAGVTQTPRYLIKTRGQQVTLSCSPISGHRSVSWYQQTPGQGLQFLFEYFSETQRNKGNFPGRFSGRQFSNSRSEMNVSTLELGDSALYLCASSLLPSGSYEQYFGPGTRLTVT.

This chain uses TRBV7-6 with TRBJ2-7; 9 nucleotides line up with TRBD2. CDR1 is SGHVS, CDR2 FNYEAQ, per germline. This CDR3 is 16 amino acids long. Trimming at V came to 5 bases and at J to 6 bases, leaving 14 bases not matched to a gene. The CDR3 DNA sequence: TGTGCCAGCAGCGGCCGCGGGGGGGAATCGGGTAGCGAGCAGTACTTC. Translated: CASSGRGGESGSEQYF.

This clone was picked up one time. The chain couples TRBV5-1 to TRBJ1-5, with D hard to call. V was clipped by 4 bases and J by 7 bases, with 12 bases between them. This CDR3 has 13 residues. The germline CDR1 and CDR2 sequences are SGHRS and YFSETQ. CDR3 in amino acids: CASSPDGRQPQHF. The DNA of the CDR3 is TGCGCCAGCAGCCCCGATGGGAGACAGCCCCAGCATTTT.

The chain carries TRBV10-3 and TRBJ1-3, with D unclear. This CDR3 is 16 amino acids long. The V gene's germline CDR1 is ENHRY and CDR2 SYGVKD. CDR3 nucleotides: TGTGTCCCGGGCCTCATCCCAACAGACTCTGGAAACACCATATATTTT. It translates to CVPGLIPTDSGNTIYF.

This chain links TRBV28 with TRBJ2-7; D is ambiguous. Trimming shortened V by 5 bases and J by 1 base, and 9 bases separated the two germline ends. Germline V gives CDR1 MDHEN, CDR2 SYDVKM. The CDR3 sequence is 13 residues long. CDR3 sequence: CASSPQRSYEQYF. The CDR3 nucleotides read TGTGCCAGCAGTCCCCAGAGATCCTACGAGCAGTACTTC.

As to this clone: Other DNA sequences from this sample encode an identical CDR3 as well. The CDR3, as DNA: TGCGCCAGCAGCTTGAAGGGGTACGAGCAGTACTTC. This codes for CASSLKGYEQYF. The chain employs TRBV5-1 and TRBJ2-7; TRBD1 might be the D (5 bases). The CDR3 is 12 residues long. The germline CDR1 and CDR2 sequences are SGHRS and YFSETQ. V was cut by 1 base and J by 4 bases, with 6 bases left in between.

CDR3 in amino acids: CSVRTGKTEAFF. For the CDR3, the DNA is TGCAGCGTGCGGACAGGGAAAACTGAAGCTTTCTTT. V usage is TRBV29-1 and J usage is TRBJ1-1; 8 nucleotides match TRBD1. Germline CDR1 SQVTM, CDR2 ANQGSEA. After removal of 6 bases from V and 5 bases from J, the junction contained 5 bases not matched to a gene. The CDR3 runs 12 residues.

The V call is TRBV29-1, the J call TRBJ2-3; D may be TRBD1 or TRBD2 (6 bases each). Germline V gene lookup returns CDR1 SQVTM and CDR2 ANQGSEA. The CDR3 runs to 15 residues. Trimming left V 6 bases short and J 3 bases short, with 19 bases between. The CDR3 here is CSVVKDGGRTDTQYF. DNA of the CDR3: TGCAGCGTCGTAAAAGATGGGGGGCGGACAGATACGCAGTATTTT.

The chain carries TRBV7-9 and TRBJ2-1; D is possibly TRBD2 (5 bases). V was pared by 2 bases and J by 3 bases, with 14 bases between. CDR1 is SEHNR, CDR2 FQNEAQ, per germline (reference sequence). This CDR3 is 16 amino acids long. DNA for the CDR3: TGTGCCAGCAGCTTATCCAGCGGCCTCCACTACAATGAGCAGTTCTTC. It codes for CASSLSSGLHYNEQFF. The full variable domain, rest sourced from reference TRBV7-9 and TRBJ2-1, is DTGVSQNPRHKITKRGQNVTFRCDPISEHNRLYWYRQTLGQGPEFLTYFQNEAQLEKSRLLSDRFSAERPKGSFSTLEIQRTEQGDSAMYLCASSLSSGLHYNEQFFGPGTRLTVL.

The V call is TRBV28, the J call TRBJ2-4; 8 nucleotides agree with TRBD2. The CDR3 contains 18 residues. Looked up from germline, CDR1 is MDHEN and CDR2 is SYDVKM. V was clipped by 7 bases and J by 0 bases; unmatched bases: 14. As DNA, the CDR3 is TGTGCCAGCACCCACGCCGGGCTAGCGGGTCCAGCCAAAAACATTCAGTACTTC. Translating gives CASTHAGLAGPAKNIQYF. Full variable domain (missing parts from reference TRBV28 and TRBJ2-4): DVKVTQSSRYLVKRTGEKVFLECVQDMDHENMFWYRQDPGLGLRLIYFSYDVKMKEKGDIPEGYSVSREKKERFSLILESASTNQTSMYLCASTHAGLAGPAKNIQYFGAGTRLSVL.

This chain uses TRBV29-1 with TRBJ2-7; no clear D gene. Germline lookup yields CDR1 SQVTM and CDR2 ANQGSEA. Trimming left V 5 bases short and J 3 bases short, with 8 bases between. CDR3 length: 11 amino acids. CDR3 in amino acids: CSVWQDYEQYF. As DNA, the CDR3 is TGCAGCGTTTGGCAGGACTACGAGCAGTACTTC.

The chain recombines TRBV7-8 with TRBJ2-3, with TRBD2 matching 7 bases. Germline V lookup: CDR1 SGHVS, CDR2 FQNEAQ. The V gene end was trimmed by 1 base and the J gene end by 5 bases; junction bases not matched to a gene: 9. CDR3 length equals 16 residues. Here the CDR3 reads CASSLGGSGVRDTQYF. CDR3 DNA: TGTGCCAGCAGCTTAGGCGGGAGCGGCGTTAGAGATACGCAGTATTTT.

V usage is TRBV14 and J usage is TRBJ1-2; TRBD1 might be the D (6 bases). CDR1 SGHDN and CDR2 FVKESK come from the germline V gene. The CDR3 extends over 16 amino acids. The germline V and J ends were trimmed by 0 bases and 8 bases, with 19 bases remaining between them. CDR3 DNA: TGTGCCAGCAGCCAAGATCGCAGGGGCGGGCTCCGGGGCTACACCTTC. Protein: CASSQDRRGGLRGYTF. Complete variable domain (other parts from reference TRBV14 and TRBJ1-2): EAGVTQFPSHSVIEKGQTVTLRCDPISGHDNLYWYRRVMGKEIKFLLHFVKESKQDESGMPNNRFLAERTGGTYSTLKVQPAELEDSGVYFCASSQDRRGGLRGYTFGSGTRLTVV.

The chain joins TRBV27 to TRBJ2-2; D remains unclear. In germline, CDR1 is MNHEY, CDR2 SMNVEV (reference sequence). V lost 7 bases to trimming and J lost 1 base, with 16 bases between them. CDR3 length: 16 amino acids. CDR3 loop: CASTLNPGLNTGELFF. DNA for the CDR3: TGTGCCAGCACCCTAAATCCGGGCCTGAACACCGGGGAGCTGTTTTTT.

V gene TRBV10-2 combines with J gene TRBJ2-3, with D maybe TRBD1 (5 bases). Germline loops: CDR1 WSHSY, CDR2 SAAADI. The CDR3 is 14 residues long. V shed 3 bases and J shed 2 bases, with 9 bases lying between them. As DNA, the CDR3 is TGCGCCAGCAGTGAAACAGGTGACACAGATACGCAGTATTTT. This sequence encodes CASSETGDTDTQYF.

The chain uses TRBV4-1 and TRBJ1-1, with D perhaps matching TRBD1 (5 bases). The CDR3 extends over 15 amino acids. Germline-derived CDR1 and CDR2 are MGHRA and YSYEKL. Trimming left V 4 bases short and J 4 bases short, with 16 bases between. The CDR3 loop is CASSRGSGGGTEAFF. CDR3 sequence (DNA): TGCGCCAGCAGCCGTGGGTCAGGCGGGGGCACTGAAGCTTTCTTT.

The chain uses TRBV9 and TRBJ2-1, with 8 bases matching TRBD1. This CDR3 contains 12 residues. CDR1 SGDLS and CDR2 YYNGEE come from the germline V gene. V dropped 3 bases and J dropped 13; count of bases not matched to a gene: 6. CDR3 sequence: CASSEGTGGQFF. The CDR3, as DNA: TGTGCCAGCAGCGAGGGGACAGGAGGACAGTTCTTC.

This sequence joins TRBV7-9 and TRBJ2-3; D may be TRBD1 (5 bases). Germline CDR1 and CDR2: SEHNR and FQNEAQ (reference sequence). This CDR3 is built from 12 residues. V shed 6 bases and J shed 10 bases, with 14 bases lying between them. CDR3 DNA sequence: TGTGCCAGCAGTTCAGCAGGGTTTCCGCAGTATTTT. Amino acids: CASSSAGFPQYF. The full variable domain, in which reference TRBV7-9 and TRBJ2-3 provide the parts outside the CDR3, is DTGVSQNPRHKITKRGQNVTFRCDPISEHNRLYWYRQTLGQGPEFLTYFQNEAQLEKSRLLSDRFSAERPKGSFSTLEIQRTEQGDSAMYLCASSSAGFPQYFGPGTRLTVL.

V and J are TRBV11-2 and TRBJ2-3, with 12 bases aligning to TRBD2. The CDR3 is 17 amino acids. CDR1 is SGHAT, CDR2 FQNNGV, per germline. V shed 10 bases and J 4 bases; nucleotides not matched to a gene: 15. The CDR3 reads CATRGPTSGSIADTQYF. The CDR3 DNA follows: TGTGCCACCAGAGGGCCGACTAGCGGGAGTATTGCAGATACGCAGTATTTT.

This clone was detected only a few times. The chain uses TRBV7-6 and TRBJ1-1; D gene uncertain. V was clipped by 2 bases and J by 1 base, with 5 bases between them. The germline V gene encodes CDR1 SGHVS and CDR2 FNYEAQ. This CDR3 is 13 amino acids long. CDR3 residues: CASSLRGNTEAFF. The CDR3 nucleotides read TGTGCCAGCAGCTTACGGGGGAACACTGAAGCTTTCTTT.